The source of this TCR beta chain is a study of cytomegalovirus exposure and HLA in healthy donors. Germline V gene data show CDR1 as KGHSH and CDR2 as LQKENI. V shed 6 bases, J shed 0 bases, and the junction held 5 bases outside the gene matches. The length of the CDR3 is 15 residues. The protocol was immunoSEQ multiplex PCR, while the TCRdb copy is restricted to in-frame clones and leaves out a portion. In the table there are about 180,000 clones, approximately 87% of which are singletons. This sequence originates from a woman aged 30 to 39 in good health and CMV-seronegative. The genes are TRBV18 and TRBJ2-7, with 10 positions matching TRBD1. Sequenced input: PBMCs. CDR3 protein: CASSTGQGISYEQYF. In nucleotides, the CDR3 is TGTGCCAGCTCCACGGGACAGGGGATCTCCTACGAGCAGTACTTC.